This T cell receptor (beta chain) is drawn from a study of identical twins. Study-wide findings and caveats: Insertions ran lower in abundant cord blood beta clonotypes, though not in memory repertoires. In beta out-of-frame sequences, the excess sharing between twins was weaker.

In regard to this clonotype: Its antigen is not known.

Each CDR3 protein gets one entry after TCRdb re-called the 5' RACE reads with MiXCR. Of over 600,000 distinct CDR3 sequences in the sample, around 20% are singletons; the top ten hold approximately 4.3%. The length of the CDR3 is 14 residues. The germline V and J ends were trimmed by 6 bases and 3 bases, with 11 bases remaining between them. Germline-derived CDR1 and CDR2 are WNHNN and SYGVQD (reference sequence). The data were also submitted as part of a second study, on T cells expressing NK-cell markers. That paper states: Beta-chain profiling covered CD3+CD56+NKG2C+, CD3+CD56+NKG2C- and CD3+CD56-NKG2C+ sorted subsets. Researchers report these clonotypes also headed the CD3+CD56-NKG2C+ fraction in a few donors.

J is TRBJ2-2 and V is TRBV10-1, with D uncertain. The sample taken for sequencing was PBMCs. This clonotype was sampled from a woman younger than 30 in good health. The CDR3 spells CASREKWDTGELFF. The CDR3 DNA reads TGCGCCAGCAGGGAAAAGTGGGACACCGGGGAGCTGTTTTTT.